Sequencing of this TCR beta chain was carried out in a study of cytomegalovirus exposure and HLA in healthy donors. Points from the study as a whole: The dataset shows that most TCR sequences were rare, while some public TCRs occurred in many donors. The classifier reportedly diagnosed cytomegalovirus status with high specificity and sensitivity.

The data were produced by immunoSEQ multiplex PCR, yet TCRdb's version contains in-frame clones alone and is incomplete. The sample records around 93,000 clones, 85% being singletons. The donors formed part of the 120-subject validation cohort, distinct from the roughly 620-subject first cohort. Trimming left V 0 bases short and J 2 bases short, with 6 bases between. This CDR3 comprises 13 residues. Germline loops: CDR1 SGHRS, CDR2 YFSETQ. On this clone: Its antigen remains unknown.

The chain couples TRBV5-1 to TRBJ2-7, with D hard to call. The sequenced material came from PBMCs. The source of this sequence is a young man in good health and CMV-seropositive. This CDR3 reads CASSLGSAYEQYF. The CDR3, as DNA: TGCGCCAGCAGCTTGGGGTCAGCCTACGAGCAGTACTTC.